This entry describes one T cell receptor (beta chain). Its cognate antigen is unknown. This sample is part of a study of CD8+ T cells in alopecia areata. Notes on the study in general: Scalp sequencing captures resident alphabeta T cells of normal skin too.

Germline assignment: CDR1 SGHNT and CDR2 YENEEA. Trimming stripped 0 bases from V and 0 bases from J, with 12 bases between. The CDR3 extends over 17 amino acids. PBMCs served as the source from which CD4+ and CD8+ T cells were sorted. Following RNA extraction, reverse transcription yielded cDNA that acted as the sequencing template. Some clones are missing from TCRdb's copy, which holds only in-frame ones; the method was immunoSEQ multiplex PCR. The sample holds 110,000 or so clones, over 60% seen once. This sequence originates from a human donor in good health. J is TRBJ2-1 and V is TRBV11-3, with TRBD1 as a possible D gene (6 bases). Sequencing was performed on CD4+ T cells sorted from blood. This CDR3 is CASSLDRGDSSYNEQFF. CDR3 DNA sequence: TGTGCCAGCAGCTTAGACAGGGGCGATAGCTCCTACAATGAGCAGTTCTTC.